This T cell receptor (beta chain) was identified in a study of T-cell memory formation after mild COVID-19. Researchers used 5'RACE with constant-segment primers to make TCR alpha and TCR beta cDNA libraries that carry sample barcodes and UMIs. TCRdb re-called the 5' RACE reads through MiXCR, storing one row per CDR3 protein. The data hold 350,000 to 400,000 distinct CDR3 sequences, with roughly 14% observed a single time. Notes on the study in general: Pre-infection memory harbored some responding clones, suggesting cross-reactive memory joined. Among CD4+ contracting clones, most were CM and EM, and CD8+ ones EMRA.

Of note for this clonotype: Its specificity is unknown.

This CDR3 is 16 amino acids long. Per the germline V gene, CDR1 is DFQATT and CDR2 is SNEGSKA (reference sequence). V shed 0 bases and J 3 bases; nucleotides not matched to a gene: 5. The sample consisted of PBMCs or a T cell subset sorted from them (not recorded which). The J gene is TRBJ1-3, the V gene TRBV20-1, with 10 bases lining up with TRBD1. This sequence was found in a man aged 18 to 35 who had mild COVID-19 (a few samples of this study predate the infection). Cell type and time point are not known. As DNA, the CDR3 is TGCAGTGCTAGAGATCCCGGACAGGGGGTTGGAAACACCATATATTTT. This translates into CSARDPGQGVGNTIYF.